One sample yielded the 20 T cell receptor beta chains listed below, sequenced in a study of blood T cell repertoires in COVID-19. Sequenced by immunoSEQ multiplex PCR; TCRdb stores in-frame clones only, minus some. The sample records more than 300,000 clones, 65% to 85% being singletons. The specimen was peripheral blood. All receptors come from a woman aged 50 to 60 with acute or convalescent COVID-19.

The chain employs TRBV12-3 or TRBV12-4 and TRBJ1-2; TRBD1 is a possible D gene (5 bases). This CDR3 is built from 12 residues. V was trimmed by 5 bases and J by 6 bases, leaving 10 bases between them. In DNA, the CDR3 is TGTGCCAGCAGTCTACAGGAAAATGGCTACACCTTC. Translated: CASSLQENGYTF.

The V gene is TRBV7-9, the J gene TRBJ2-7, with 8 bases lining up with TRBD1. This CDR3 has 15 amino acids. Germline lookup yields CDR1 SEHNR and CDR2 FQNEAQ (reference sequence). Unmatched junction bases numbered 8, after V lost 3 bases and J lost 4 bases. This CDR3 is CASSFQWTGKYEQYF. In DNA form, the CDR3 reads TGTGCCAGCAGCTTTCAATGGACAGGGAAATACGAGCAGTACTTC.

The V and J genes are TRBV7-9 and TRBJ2-7, with 11 bases lining up with TRBD2. V shed 5 bases and J 1 base; nucleotides not matched to a gene: 4. Germline CDR1 SEHNR, CDR2 FQNEAQ (reference sequence). CDR3 length: 15 amino acids. In DNA, the CDR3 is TGTGCCAGCAGCCAGACTAGCGGGGATTCCTACGAGCAGTACTTC. This translates into CASSQTSGDSYEQYF.

V is TRBV2 and J is TRBJ1-1, with D perhaps TRBD1 (6 bases). This CDR3 has 14 residues. Germline V CDR1 and CDR2: SNHLY, FYNNEI. V lost 4 bases to trimming and J lost 4 bases, with 13 bases between them. CDR3 sequence reads: CASSVGGGITEAFF. The CDR3 DNA sequence: TGTGCCAGCAGTGTGGGTGGGGGCATCACTGAAGCTTTCTTT.

The chain links TRBV28 to TRBJ2-7, with 10 nucleotides matching TRBD2. This CDR3 comprises 15 residues. The germline V gene has CDR1 MDHEN and CDR2 SYDVKM. Trimming cost V 6 bases and J 4 bases; bases outside gene matches: 9. CDR3 loop: CASSTLAGDRYEQYF. CDR3 coding DNA: TGTGCCAGCAGCACTCTAGCGGGAGATCGGTACGAGCAGTACTTC.

V gene TRBV6-5 combines with J gene TRBJ2-3; D perhaps matches TRBD2 (6 bases). CDR1 is MNHEY and CDR2 is SVGAGI in the germline V gene. Trimming left V 7 bases short and J 1 base short, with 12 bases between. The CDR3 contains 14 residues. The CDR3 region has the DNA TGTGCCAGCACCCGGGACTTGGGCACAGATACGCAGTATTTT. Encoded protein: CASTRDLGTDTQYF.

The V call is TRBV21-1, the J call TRBJ2-7; no DNA check was done on the table's D call, TRBD1. TRBV21-1 is annotated as a pseudogene. There are 18 residues in the CDR3. This chain's CDR3 is CASSKEPLKQESSYEQYV. In nucleotides, the CDR3 is TGTGCCAGCAGCAAAGAGCCGTTAAAACAGGAAAGCTCCTACGAGCAGTACGTC.

For the CDR3, the DNA is TGTGCCACCAGCTTATCCGGGACAGCCAATGAGCAGTTCTTC. This sequence encodes CATSLSGTANEQFF. The J gene is TRBJ2-1, the V gene TRBV10-3, with TRBD1 identical over 7 bases. The CDR3 covers 14 residues. Trimming at V came to 10 bases and at J to 6 bases, leaving 12 bases not matched to a gene. Germline values: CDR1 ENHRY, CDR2 SYGVKD.

This clone has more than one count but fewer than ten. The chain has TRBV4-1 and TRBJ2-3; TRBD1 matches 11 bases. Germline-derived CDR1 and CDR2 are MGHRA and YSYEKL. The V and J ends lost 4 bases and 4 bases, in that order; junction bases with no gene match: 7. This CDR3 contains 16 residues. CDR3 protein: CASSRGTGGMADTQYF. CDR3 coding DNA: TGCGCCAGCAGCCGAGGGACAGGGGGTATGGCAGATACGCAGTATTTT.

The chain couples TRBV9 to TRBJ1-1, with D perhaps TRBD1 (5 bases). The CDR3 sequence is 15 residues long. Germline CDR1 reads SGDLS; CDR2 reads YYNGEE. The V end lost 3 bases, the J end lost 5 bases, and 17 bases lay between the germline ends. The CDR3 region is CASSATDKLRTEAFF. The DNA for the CDR3 is TGTGCCAGCAGCGCAACGGACAAACTTAGGACTGAAGCTTTCTTT.

The CDR3 protein is CASDSGGASTDTQYF. As DNA, the CDR3 is TGTGCCAGCGATAGTGGCGGAGCAAGCACAGATACGCAGTATTTT. This rearrangement joins TRBV7-9 to TRBJ2-3; D unresolved. The V end lost 8 bases, the J end lost 0 bases, and 15 bases lay between the germline ends. Per the germline V gene, CDR1 is SEHNR and CDR2 is FQNEAQ (reference sequence). This CDR3 is 15 amino acids long.

The gene calls are TRBV21-1 and TRBJ1-1; the D call in the table, TRBD1, was not verified against the DNA. TRBV21-1 is noted as a pseudogene. The CDR3 is 17 amino acids. DNA for the CDR3: TGTGCCAGCAGCAAACATCAGATCGAGGGGGCAAACACTGAAGCTTTCTTT. It specifies CASSKHQIEGANTEAFF.

The chain uses TRBV7-2 and TRBJ1-1, with D maybe TRBD1 (5 bases). The CDR3 spans 15 residues. Germline values: CDR1 SGHTA, CDR2 FQGNSA. Trimming took off 0 bases at V and 11 bases at J, with 19 bases between the two ends. CDR3 loop: CASSLAAWGRSEAFF. DNA for the CDR3: TGTGCCAGCAGCTTAGCCGCGTGGGGCCGATCCGAGGCTTTCTTT.

The rearrangement links TRBV18 to TRBJ2-2; 8 bases are shared with TRBD1. The CDR3 is made up of 15 amino acids. Per the germline V gene, CDR1 is KGHSH and CDR2 is LQKENI. Trimming at V came to 5 bases and at J to 5 bases, leaving 7 bases not matched to a gene. The CDR3 is CASSADRGITGELFF. The CDR3 nucleotides read TGTGCCAGCTCAGCAGACAGGGGAATAACCGGGGAGCTGTTTTTT.

The gene calls are TRBV6-5 and TRBJ2-2; D is ambiguous. The CDR3 contains 13 residues. Trimming left V 9 bases short and J 3 bases short, with 11 bases between. Germline V gene data show CDR1 as MNHEY and CDR2 as SVGAGI. The CDR3 bases are TGTGCCAGGTGCCTAGTATACACCGGGGAGCTGTTTTTT. Amino acid sequence: CARCLVYTGELFF.

This clone was observed a few times. V usage is TRBV19 and J usage is TRBJ1-1; a weak D match, TRBD1 (6 bases). This CDR3 has 15 amino acids. CDR1 and CDR2 from the germline V gene are LNHDA and SQIVND (reference sequence). Trimming pared 2 bases from V and 4 bases from J, leaving 14 bases between. The CDR3 loop reads CASSISGAVTTEAFF. The CDR3, as DNA: TGTGCCAGTAGTATATCAGGGGCGGTAACCACTGAAGCTTTCTTT.

The V call is TRBV10-3, the J call TRBJ2-1, with TRBD2 identical over 10 bases. The CDR3 has 16 amino acids. The V gene end was trimmed by 5 bases and the J gene end by 3 bases; junction bases not matched to a gene: 7. CDR1 and CDR2 (germline): ENHRY, SYGVKD. The CDR3 loop reads CAISRTSGDRYNEQFF. The CDR3 bases are TGTGCCATCAGTCGGACTAGCGGTGATCGCTACAATGAGCAGTTCTTC.

The chain combines TRBV24-1 with TRBJ2-2; D is undetermined. CDR1 and CDR2 (germline): KGHDR, SFDVKD. This CDR3 has 17 amino acids. Trimming removed 3 bases at V and 0 bases at J, with 13 bases between. The CDR3 loop is CATSDATVRANTGELFF. The CDR3 region has the DNA TGTGCCACCAGTGATGCAACAGTCCGTGCGAACACCGGGGAGCTGTTTTTT.

The genes are TRBV11-1 and TRBJ2-2, with D uncertain. The CDR3 consists of 14 residues. Deletions cut 1 base from V and 5 bases from J, with 8 bases between. Germline assignment: CDR1 SGHAT and CDR2 FQDESV (reference sequence). In nucleotides, the CDR3 is TGTGCCAGCAGCTTAGTTGTACTTACCGGGGAGCTGTTTTTT. It encodes CASSLVVLTGELFF.

The chain employs TRBV19 and TRBJ2-2; possibly TRBD2 for D (9 bases). The CDR3 is made up of 19 amino acids. Looked up from germline, CDR1 is LNHDA and CDR2 is SQIVND (reference sequence). V lost 10 bases to trimming and J lost 6 bases, with 33 bases between them. The CDR3 sequence is CATKRTGWELAGLSGELFF. The CDR3 DNA is TGTGCCACCAAAAGGACAGGGTGGGAACTAGCGGGCCTATCCGGGGAGCTGTTTTTT. The variable domain in full, with the rest retrieved from reference TRBV19 and TRBJ2-2, is DGGITQSPKYLFRKEGQNVTLSCEQNLNHDAMYWYRQDPGQGLRLIYYSQIVNDFQKGDIAEGYSVSREKKESFPLTVTSAQKNPTAFYLCATKRTGWELAGLSGELFFGEGSRLTVL.